The 8 T cell receptor beta chains given below trace back to one sample, sequenced in a study of T cell clones after liver transplantation. Repertoires were generated with immunoSEQ multiplex PCR, while TCRdb's copy carries only in-frame clones and drops some. Of 98,000 or so clones listed, 75% to 90% are singletons. Sample: CD4+ T cells from blood, taken before liver transplant. Receptor source: a human donor who received a liver transplant.

V usage is TRBV4-2 and J usage is TRBJ1-5, with D maybe TRBD1 (6 bases). This CDR3 contains 14 residues. V lost 5 bases, J lost 1 base, and 9 bases lay in between. Germline V gene sequence: CDR1 LGHNA, CDR2 YNFKEQ. CDR3: CASSSGQSNQPQHF. In nucleotides, the CDR3 is TGTGCCAGCAGCTCCGGACAGAGCAATCAGCCCCAGCATTTT.

This chain uses TRBV5-6 with TRBJ1-6, with D possibly matching TRBD1 (6 bases). Per germline, CDR1 SGHDT and CDR2 YYEEEE. The CDR3 is made up of 16 amino acids. Between the trimmed V and J ends, which lost 5 bases and 6 bases, there was a span of 18 bases. CDR3 nucleotides: TGTGCCAGCAGTTCCCTGAAAACAGGGATTAATTCACCCCTCCACTTT. Translation: CASSSLKTGINSPLHF.

The rearrangement uses TRBV7-2 and TRBJ2-1; D not certain. Germline CDR1 reads SGHTA; CDR2 reads FQGNSA. The CDR3 length is 15 residues. Trimming stripped 1 base from V and 2 bases from J, with 9 bases between. CDR3 in amino acids: CASSLEGQAYNEQFF. The DNA for the CDR3 is TGTGCCAGCAGCTTAGAGGGTCAGGCCTACAATGAGCAGTTCTTC.

This chain uses TRBV5-1 with TRBJ1-1; D unresolved. Looked up from germline, CDR1 is SGHRS and CDR2 is YFSETQ. V shed 4 bases and J shed 1 base, with 11 bases lying between them. The CDR3 totals 14 residues. The CDR3 protein is CASSLTYRNTEAFF. In DNA form, the CDR3 reads TGCGCCAGCAGCCTTACATACAGGAACACTGAAGCTTTCTTT.

This clone was seen only once. CDR3 in DNA: TGCGCCAGCAGCGATGCCGGGACCCCAACTAGGGAGACCCAGTACTTC. Translation: CASSDAGTPTRETQYF. The chain couples TRBV10-1 to TRBJ2-5; the D gene could be TRBD1 or TRBD2 (5 bases each). V lost 6 bases, J lost 5 bases, and 22 bases lay in between. Germline assignment: CDR1 WNHNN and CDR2 SYGVQD (reference sequence). This CDR3 has 16 amino acids.

The chain recombines TRBV7-9 with TRBJ1-5; D gene unclear. Trimming took 3 bases from V and 1 from J, leaving 4 bases between them. The CDR3 is made up of 13 amino acids. Germline V gives CDR1 SEHNR, CDR2 FQNEAQ (reference sequence). CDR3 sequence (DNA): TGTGCCAGCAGCTTGAACAGCAATCAGCCCCAGCATTTT. Translated, it gives CASSLNSNQPQHF.

The chain recombines TRBV19 with TRBJ1-5; D is unclear. The CDR3 sequence is 16 residues long. Germline CDR1 LNHDA, CDR2 SQIVND (reference sequence). V shed 1 base and J shed 1 base, with 11 bases lying between them. The CDR3 is CASSIAAVGSNQPQHF. The CDR3 DNA sequence: TGTGCCAGTAGTATAGCGGCAGTTGGGAGCAATCAGCCCCAGCATTTT.

The chain is built from TRBV4-1 and TRBJ2-1; TRBD2 is a possible D gene (6 bases). CDR1 is MGHRA, CDR2 YSYEKL, per germline. The CDR3 is 14 residues long. With 5 bases removed from V and 10 bases from J, the gap between germline ends came to 18 bases. The CDR3 bases are TGCGCCAGCAGCATGAATTGGGGGGTAGGGGAGCAGTTCTTC. Its translation: CASSMNWGVGEQFF.